These 21 T cell receptor beta chains share one sample of origin, sequenced in a study of Ad26.COV2.S vaccination and SARS-CoV-2 variants. Treatment in this sample: around 19 received Ad26.COV2.S at low or high dose, single or two shots; 5 received placebo; per-sample allocation not given. The samples were gathered on day 63 after the first injection of vaccine or placebo. Sequencing was performed with immunoSEQ multiplex PCR; in TCRdb, only in-frame clones are kept and a portion is missing. The table records some 340,000 clones, about 82% of them present only once. The source material was peripheral blood, sampled in a trial of Ad26.COV2.S vaccine versus placebo. These TCRs come from a person aged 18-60 years who received the Ad26.COV2.S COVID-19 vaccine or a placebo.

V is TRBV7-2 and J is TRBJ1-5; a weak D match, TRBD1 (5 bases). V lost 5 bases, J lost 5 bases, and 13 bases lay in between. There are 14 residues in the CDR3. Germline CDR1 is SGHTA and CDR2 is FQGNSA. The CDR3 nucleotides are TGTGCCAGCAGCCTAAGTTGGGGGGATCAGCCCCAGCATTTT. Amino acid sequence: CASSLSWGDQPQHF.

The V call is TRBV3-1 (or the pseudogene TRBV3-2), the J call TRBJ1-3; no clear D. Germline values: CDR1 LGHDT, CDR2 YNNKEL (reference sequence). The V end was cut by 2 bases, the J end by 7 bases, with 9 bases between. The CDR3 loop spans 13 amino acids. The CDR3 loop reads CASSQTLGNTIYF. As DNA, the CDR3 is TGTGCCAGCAGCCAAACATTAGGTAACACCATATATTTT.

The chain employs TRBV10-3 and TRBJ1-4; 9 bases are a match to TRBD1. CDR1 and CDR2 (germline): ENHRY, SYGVKD. Losses at the gene ends were 6 bases for V and 7 bases for J; bases not matched to a gene: 6. The CDR3 has 14 residues. The CDR3 nucleotides are TGTGCCATCAGCCAAACAGGGGGCGGTGAAAAACTGTTTTTT. Translating it yields CAISQTGGGEKLFF.

The V gene is TRBV9, the J gene TRBJ2-1; tentatively, D is TRBD2 (6 bases). V was pared by 4 bases and J by 0 bases, with 11 bases between. The germline V gene encodes CDR1 SGDLS and CDR2 YYNGEE. This CDR3 has 15 residues. The CDR3 spells CASSTTGDSYNEQFF. The CDR3 DNA reads TGTGCCAGCAGCACAACGGGGGACTCCTACAATGAGCAGTTCTTC.

The chain combines TRBV13 with TRBJ2-1; D call uncertain. Trimming pared 3 bases from V and 0 bases from J, leaving 12 bases between. This CDR3 is 16 amino acids long. From germline, CDR1 is PRHDT and CDR2 FYEKMQ (reference sequence). CDR3 sequence reads: CASSLNWLGSYNEQFF. The CDR3 DNA sequence: TGTGCCAGCAGCTTGAACTGGCTTGGCTCCTACAATGAGCAGTTCTTC.

The chain combines TRBV6-4 with TRBJ1-5; D is uncertain. CDR1 is MRHNA and CDR2 is SNTAGT in the germline V gene. The CDR3 is made up of 13 amino acids. Trimming removed 5 bases at V and 5 bases at J, with 10 bases between. This CDR3 is CASSTRAHQPQHF. In DNA, the CDR3 is TGTGCCAGCAGTACCCGGGCCCATCAGCCCCAGCATTTT.

The J gene is TRBJ2-2, the V gene TRBV19; 10 nucleotides line up with TRBD2. Germline lookup yields CDR1 LNHDA and CDR2 SQIVND (reference sequence). V lost 2 bases to trimming and J lost 7 bases; unmatched junction nucleotides: 4. This CDR3 region has 15 residues. CDR3 bases: TGTGCCAGTAGTATACAGCGGGGGGGCGTCGGGGAGCTGTTTTTT. As protein: CASSIQRGGVGELFF.

The chain is built from TRBV2 and TRBJ1-1, with D possibly being TRBD1 (5 bases). The CDR3 extends over 15 amino acids. The germline V and J ends were trimmed by 6 bases and 6 bases, with 20 bases remaining between them. The germline V gene has CDR1 SNHLY and CDR2 FYNNEI. This CDR3 reads CASSPPRGGGAEAFF. DNA for the CDR3: TGTGCCAGCAGCCCCCCGAGGGGAGGAGGTGCTGAAGCTTTCTTT.

The rearrangement uses TRBV7-2 and TRBJ1-1; perhaps TRBD1 as D (5 bases). Germline V gene lookup returns CDR1 SGHTA and CDR2 FQGNSA. Trimming cost V 2 bases and J 5 bases, with 18 bases left between them. This CDR3 is built from 16 residues. The chain's CDR3 is CASSLSGDRRSTEAFF. The CDR3 DNA follows: TGTGCCAGCAGCTTATCGGGCGACAGAAGGAGTACTGAAGCTTTCTTT.

To note about this clone: Different DNA sequences within this sample yield the same CDR3. The chain couples TRBV6-2 or TRBV6-3 to TRBJ2-3; 9 positions agree with TRBD2. V lost 0 bases to trimming and J lost 6 bases; unmatched junction nucleotides: 1. Per the germline V gene, CDR1 is MNHEY and CDR2 is SVGEGT. The CDR3 totals 14 residues. The CDR3 region has the DNA TGTGCCAGCAGTTACTCTGCGGGGGGGGATACGCAGTATTTT. Its protein product is CASSYSAGGDTQYF.

With regard to this clone: Other DNA sequences in the same sample also yield this CDR3. This rearrangement joins TRBV30 to TRBJ1-5, with D perhaps TRBD1 (5 bases). The CDR3 totals 14 residues. Germline CDR1 GTSNPN, CDR2 SVGIG (reference sequence). V was clipped by 2 bases and J by 5 bases, with 13 bases between them. The CDR3 here is CAWSLTGGDQPQHF. The CDR3 DNA reads as TGTGCCTGGAGTCTAACCGGGGGGGATCAGCCCCAGCATTTT.

The gene calls are TRBV4-3 and TRBJ2-1; no reliable D call. There are 14 residues in the CDR3. The V end was cut by 1 base, the J end by 4 bases, with 8 bases between. Germline lookup yields CDR1 LGHNA and CDR2 YSLEER. Here the CDR3 reads CASSQVGGYNEQFF. The CDR3 coding sequence is TGCGCCAGCAGCCAAGTGGGCGGATACAATGAGCAGTTCTTC.

The rearrangement uses TRBV7-2 and TRBJ1-5; unclear D gene. V dropped 3 bases and J dropped 5 bases, with 14 bases sitting between them. There are 15 residues in the CDR3. Germline V CDR1 and CDR2: SGHTA, FQGNSA. The CDR3 loop is CASSFSSAIHQPQHF. The CDR3 DNA follows: TGTGCCAGCAGCTTTTCCTCAGCGATACATCAGCCCCAGCATTTT. The complete variable domain, with remaining parts taken from reference TRBV7-2 and TRBJ1-5, reads GAGVSQSPSNKVTEKGKDVELRCDPISGHTALYWYRQSLGQGLEFLIYFQGNSAPDKSGLPSDRFSAERTGGSVSTLTIQRTQQEDSAVYLCASSFSSAIHQPQHFGDGTRLSIL.

The chain is built from TRBV6-2 or TRBV6-3 and TRBJ2-3, with 7 bases aligning to TRBD1. The CDR3 sequence is 16 residues long. V lost 2 bases to trimming and J lost 4 bases; unmatched junction nucleotides: 9. CDR1 is MNHEY and CDR2 is SVGEGT in the germline V gene. The CDR3 here is CASSYEGARGPDTQYF. As DNA, the CDR3 is TGTGCCAGCAGTTACGAGGGGGCCAGAGGGCCAGATACGCAGTATTTT.

The chain combines TRBV19 with TRBJ1-4; D may be TRBD1 (5 bases). The germline V and J ends were trimmed by 7 bases and 2 bases, with 11 bases remaining between them. Germline values: CDR1 LNHDA, CDR2 SQIVND (reference sequence). This CDR3 has 14 residues. This CDR3 is CASKMTATNEKLFF. The CDR3 DNA follows: TGTGCCAGTAAAATGACAGCCACTAATGAAAAACTGTTTTTT.

The chain links TRBV5-1 to TRBJ2-5, with TRBD1 as a possible D gene (6 bases). Trimming pared 1 base from V and 1 base from J, leaving 11 bases between. The CDR3 is 15 residues long. The V gene's germline CDR1 is SGHRS and CDR2 YFSETQ. The CDR3 DNA reads TGCGCCAGCAGCTTGATCGTGGGGGCCCAAGAGACCCAGTACTTC. Translated: CASSLIVGAQETQYF.

The chain combines TRBV6-5 with TRBJ2-5; D uncertain. The germline CDR1 and CDR2 sequences are MNHEY and SVGAGI. The V end was cut by 0 bases, the J end by 6 bases, with 8 bases between. The CDR3 has 13 residues. In DNA form, the CDR3 reads TGTGCCAGCAGTTACTCGAATGAGAAGACCCAGTACTTC. Its translation: CASSYSNEKTQYF.

The chain carries TRBV5-1 and TRBJ1-3; D remains unclear. V dropped 3 bases and J dropped 0 bases, with 10 bases sitting between them. The CDR3 sequence is 15 residues long. Per germline, CDR1 SGHRS and CDR2 YFSETQ. CDR3 coding DNA: TGCGCCAGCAGCTCGGACCAGAGCTCTGGAAACACCATATATTTT. Translated, it gives CASSSDQSSGNTIYF.

V usage is TRBV3-1 (or the pseudogene TRBV3-2) and J usage is TRBJ1-1; 7 bases are shared with TRBD1. Germline V gives CDR1 LGHDT, CDR2 YNNKEL (reference sequence). Trimming cost V 3 bases and J 3 bases; bases outside gene matches: 7. The CDR3 is 15 residues long. CDR3: CASSQGQLAYTEAFF. DNA of the CDR3: TGTGCCAGCAGCCAGGGACAGTTAGCTTACACTGAAGCTTTCTTT.

The genes are TRBV9 and TRBJ1-5; no clear D gene. The CDR3 is made up of 13 amino acids. Trimming shortened V by 4 bases and J by 9 bases, and 14 bases separated the two germline ends. Germline loops: CDR1 SGDLS, CDR2 YYNGEE. This CDR3 is CASSSFFSGPQHF. The CDR3 nucleotides read TGTGCCAGCAGCTCCTTCTTCTCGGGGCCCCAGCATTTT. Looking up the rest from reference TRBV9 and TRBJ1-5 gives the full variable domain: DSGVTQTPKHLITATGQRVTLRCSPRSGDLSVYWYQQSLDQGLQFLIQYYNGEERAKGNILERFSAQQFPDLHSELNLSSLELGDSALYFCASSSFFSGPQHFGDGTRLSIL.

The V call is TRBV12-5, the J call TRBJ1-2; D is possibly TRBD1 (5 bases). CDR3 size: 14 residues. CDR1 is LGHNT and CDR2 is FRNRAP in the germline V gene. V dropped 5 bases and J dropped 7 bases, with 17 bases sitting between them. In nucleotides, the CDR3 is TGTGCTAGTGGTAAAGGGACCCACGAGGGTGGCTACACCTTC. As protein: CASGKGTHEGGYTF.